The rows below give T cell receptor beta chains drawn from one sample of a study of CD8+CD57+ T cells in acquired aplastic anemia. TCRdb reanalysed the reads using MiXCR and keeps one entry per CDR3 protein. The sample carries 150,000 to 200,000 distinct CDR3 sequences, approximately 48% recorded once. Source material: sorted CD4+, CD8+, or CD8+CD57+ T cells (not recorded which) from PBMCs. The receptor set was obtained from a human donor with aplastic anemia. CDR3s include the opening cysteine and the closing phenylalanine or tryptophan. The order of the fields is clone size, V gene, D gene, J gene, CDR3 DNA, CDR3 protein. D genes are given only for firm matches. Some rows have no size entry. The others give once, few or many, or a class for an expanded clone.

clone_size: many; v_call: TRBV7-9; d_call: .; j_call: TRBJ1-1; cdr3_nt: TGTGCCAGCAGCTTAGTTTACCTGGACGAAGCTTTCTTT; cdr3_aa: CASSLVYLDEAFF
clone_size: few; v_call: TRBV12-3/TRBV12-4; d_call: .; j_call: TRBJ2-3; cdr3_nt: TGTGCCAGCAGTCCTTCTAGCATTTCATTCACAGATACGCAGTATTTT; cdr3_aa: CASSPSSISFTDTQYF
clone_size: .; v_call: TRBV5-5; d_call: TRBD2; j_call: TRBJ2-1; cdr3_nt: TGTGCCAGCAGATACGGACTAGTTAATGAGCAGTTCTTC; cdr3_aa: CASRYGLVNEQFF
clone_size: few; v_call: TRBV2; d_call: .; j_call: TRBJ1-6; cdr3_nt: TGTGCCAGCAGGGGGGGCAGTGTCGCAAATTCACCCCTCCACTTT; cdr3_aa: CASRGGSVANSPLHF
clone_size: .; v_call: TRBV7-8; d_call: .; j_call: TRBJ2-2; cdr3_nt: TGTGCCAGGGGAACAGGTACCGGGGAGCTGTTTTTT; cdr3_aa: CARGTGTGELFF
clone_size: .; v_call: TRBV25-1; d_call: TRBD1; j_call: TRBJ2-3; cdr3_nt: TGTGCCAGCAGTGAAAACAGACAGGGTTGGAGCACAGATACGCAGTATTTT; cdr3_aa: CASSENRQGWSTDTQYF
clone_size: few; v_call: TRBV24-1; d_call: .; j_call: TRBJ2-5; cdr3_nt: TGTGCCACCAGTGCGGTTGGCAGTGAAGAGACCCAGTACTTC; cdr3_aa: CATSAVGSEETQYF
clone_size: .; v_call: TRBV6-2/TRBV6-3; d_call: .; j_call: TRBJ2-2; cdr3_nt: TGTGCCAGCAGTTACACCCCGGGGGTCACCGGGGAGCTGTTTTTT; cdr3_aa: CASSYTPGVTGELFF
clone_size: many; v_call: TRBV5-1; d_call: TRBD1; j_call: TRBJ2-5; cdr3_nt: TGCGCCAGCAGCCATGGACAGGGAAAAGAGACCCAGTACTTC; cdr3_aa: CASSHGQGKETQYF
clone_size: .; v_call: TRBV7-2; d_call: .; j_call: TRBJ2-1; cdr3_nt: TGTGCCAGCAGCTTAGGGGAGAATGAGCAGTTCTTC; cdr3_aa: CASSLGENEQFF
clone_size: .; v_call: TRBV24-1; d_call: .; j_call: TRBJ2-3; cdr3_nt: TGTGCCACCAGTGACCCCAGGGGCACAGATACGCAGTATTTT; cdr3_aa: CATSDPRGTDTQYF
clone_size: .; v_call: TRBV15; d_call: TRBD2; j_call: TRBJ2-1; cdr3_nt: TGTGCCACCAGCAGAGATCGACTAGCGGGGGCCCCGGATGAGCAGTTCTTC; cdr3_aa: CATSRDRLAGAPDEQFF
clone_size: many; v_call: TRBV7-3; d_call: .; j_call: TRBJ2-3; cdr3_nt: TGTGCCAGCAGGTCACAGGGGAGGGCAGATACGCAGTATTTT; cdr3_aa: CASRSQGRADTQYF
clone_size: many; v_call: TRBV9; d_call: .; j_call: TRBJ1-1; cdr3_nt: TGTGCCAGCAGCGTAGGGACAATGAACACTGAAGCTTTCTTT; cdr3_aa: CASSVGTMNTEAFF
clone_size: .; v_call: TRBV29-1; d_call: TRBD2; j_call: TRBJ2-2; cdr3_nt: TGCAGCCAAGGTAGCGGGGTGAACACCGGGGAGCTGTTTTTT; cdr3_aa: CSQGSGVNTGELFF
clone_size: .; v_call: TRBV10-3; d_call: TRBD2; j_call: TRBJ2-1; cdr3_nt: TGTGCCATCAGCGGACTAGCGAATGAGCAGTTCTTC; cdr3_aa: CAISGLANEQFF
clone_size: .; v_call: TRBV10-1; d_call: .; j_call: TRBJ2-5; cdr3_nt: TGCGCCAGGACGGACAGCCAAGAGACCCAGTACTTC; cdr3_aa: CARTDSQETQYF
clone_size: .; v_call: TRBV29-1; d_call: TRBD2; j_call: TRBJ2-3; cdr3_nt: TGCAGCGTGAAGGAGGGACTAGGCTCTGTTACGCAGTATTTT; cdr3_aa: CSVKEGLGSVTQYF
clone_size: few; v_call: TRBV7-9; d_call: .; j_call: TRBJ2-7; cdr3_nt: TGTGCCAGCAGCTTAAACGGGGTCGAGCAGTACTTC; cdr3_aa: CASSLNGVEQYF
clone_size: .; v_call: TRBV20-1; d_call: .; j_call: TRBJ1-4; cdr3_nt: TGCAGTGCTAGCAACGACGGAGACTTTAATGAAAAACTGTTTTTT; cdr3_aa: CSASNDGDFNEKLFF
clone_size: few; v_call: TRBV19; d_call: .; j_call: TRBJ1-6; cdr3_nt: TGTGCCAGTGCGGAGACCAGCTCCTATAATTCACCCCTCCACTTT; cdr3_aa: CASAETSSYNSPLHF
clone_size: many; v_call: TRBV6-5; d_call: .; j_call: TRBJ1-5; cdr3_nt: TGTGCCAGCAGTTACTCAGGCAGAAACAATCAGCCCCAGCATTTT; cdr3_aa: CASSYSGRNNQPQHF
clone_size: many; v_call: TRBV10-3; d_call: .; j_call: TRBJ2-3; cdr3_nt: TGTGCCATCAGTGGGGCGACAGATACGCAGTATTTT; cdr3_aa: CAISGATDTQYF
clone_size: .; v_call: TRBV20-1; d_call: .; j_call: TRBJ2-1; cdr3_nt: TGCAGTGCTAGAGGAGGCGGATGGGATGAGCAGTTCTTC; cdr3_aa: CSARGGGWDEQFF
clone_size: .; v_call: TRBV7-9; d_call: .; j_call: TRBJ2-1; cdr3_nt: TGTGCCAGCAGCTTTGACTCCTACGAGCAGTTCTTC; cdr3_aa: CASSFDSYEQFF
clone_size: .; v_call: TRBV29-1; d_call: TRBD1; j_call: TRBJ1-2; cdr3_nt: TGCAGCGTTGTCCCCTGGACAGGGGGCTATGGCTACACCTTC; cdr3_aa: CSVVPWTGGYGYTF
clone_size: .; v_call: TRBV24-1; d_call: TRBD2; j_call: TRBJ2-1; cdr3_nt: TGTGCCACCAGTGACTCAACTAGCGGGAGTCTTAATGAGCAGTTCTTC; cdr3_aa: CATSDSTSGSLNEQFF
clone_size: once; v_call: TRBV15; d_call: .; j_call: TRBJ2-3; cdr3_nt: TGTGCCACCAGCCCAGGAGGCACGCAGTATTTT; cdr3_aa: CATSPGGTQYF
clone_size: .; v_call: TRBV2; d_call: TRBD1; j_call: TRBJ2-3; cdr3_nt: TGTGCCAGCAGCGATGACAGGGACCCCACAGATACGCAGTATTTT; cdr3_aa: CASSDDRDPTDTQYF
clone_size: many; v_call: TRBV5-1; d_call: .; j_call: TRBJ2-5; cdr3_nt: TGCGCCAGCAGCCCGGAGGCAGGTGGAGAGACCCAGTACTTC; cdr3_aa: CASSPEAGGETQYF
clone_size: few; v_call: TRBV7-9; d_call: .; j_call: TRBJ1-1; cdr3_nt: TGTGCCAGCACCTACGGCACCACTGAAGCTTTCTTT; cdr3_aa: CASTYGTTEAFF
clone_size: once; v_call: TRBV15; d_call: TRBD1; j_call: TRBJ1-2; cdr3_nt: TGTGCCACCACCCCCAACCGGGACAGCTATGGCTACACCTTC; cdr3_aa: CATTPNRDSYGYTF
clone_size: .; v_call: TRBV20-1; d_call: .; j_call: TRBJ1-6; cdr3_nt: TGCAGTGCTAGTGGCCCTGATTCACCCCTCCACTTT; cdr3_aa: CSASGPDSPLHF
clone_size: .; v_call: TRBV28; d_call: .; j_call: TRBJ2-7; cdr3_nt: TGTGCCAGCAGTTTTGTGCAGGGAAGCGAGCAGTACTTC; cdr3_aa: CASSFVQGSEQYF
clone_size: .; v_call: TRBV19; d_call: .; j_call: TRBJ1-5; cdr3_nt: TGTGCCAGTAGTATCTGGGGTAATCAGCCCCAGCATTTT; cdr3_aa: CASSIWGNQPQHF